The source of this T cell receptor (beta chain) is a study of blood T cell repertoires in COVID-19. Generated by immunoSEQ multiplex PCR, the TCRdb table keeps only in-frame clones and is missing some. The table lists hundreds of thousands of clones, around 87% of them singletons. Sequenced sample: PBMCs or T cells enriched from blood (not recorded which). This sequence was found in a woman aged 50 to 65 who had recovered from COVID-19.

The CDR3 DNA follows: TGTGCCAGCACCCGGGACAGCCGTAATTCACCCCTCCACTTT. Translating gives CASTRDSRNSPLHF. The chain uses TRBV27 and TRBJ1-6; 7 nucleotides match TRBD1. Germline V lookup: CDR1 MNHEY, CDR2 SMNVEV (reference sequence). V trimming: 7 bases; J trimming: 6 bases; junction bases outside the gene matches: 6. CDR3 size: 14 residues.